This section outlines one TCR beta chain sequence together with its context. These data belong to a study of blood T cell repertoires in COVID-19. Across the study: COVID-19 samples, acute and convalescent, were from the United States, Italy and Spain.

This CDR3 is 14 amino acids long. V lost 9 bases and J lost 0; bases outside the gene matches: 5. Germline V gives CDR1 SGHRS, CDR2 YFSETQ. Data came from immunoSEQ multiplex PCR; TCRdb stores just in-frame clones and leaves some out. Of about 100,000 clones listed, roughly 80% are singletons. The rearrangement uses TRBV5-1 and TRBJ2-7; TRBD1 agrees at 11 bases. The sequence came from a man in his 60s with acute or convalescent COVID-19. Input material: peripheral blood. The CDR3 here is CAKGDRGYSYEQYF. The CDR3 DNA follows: TGCGCCAAAGGGGACAGGGGGTACTCCTACGAGCAGTACTTC.